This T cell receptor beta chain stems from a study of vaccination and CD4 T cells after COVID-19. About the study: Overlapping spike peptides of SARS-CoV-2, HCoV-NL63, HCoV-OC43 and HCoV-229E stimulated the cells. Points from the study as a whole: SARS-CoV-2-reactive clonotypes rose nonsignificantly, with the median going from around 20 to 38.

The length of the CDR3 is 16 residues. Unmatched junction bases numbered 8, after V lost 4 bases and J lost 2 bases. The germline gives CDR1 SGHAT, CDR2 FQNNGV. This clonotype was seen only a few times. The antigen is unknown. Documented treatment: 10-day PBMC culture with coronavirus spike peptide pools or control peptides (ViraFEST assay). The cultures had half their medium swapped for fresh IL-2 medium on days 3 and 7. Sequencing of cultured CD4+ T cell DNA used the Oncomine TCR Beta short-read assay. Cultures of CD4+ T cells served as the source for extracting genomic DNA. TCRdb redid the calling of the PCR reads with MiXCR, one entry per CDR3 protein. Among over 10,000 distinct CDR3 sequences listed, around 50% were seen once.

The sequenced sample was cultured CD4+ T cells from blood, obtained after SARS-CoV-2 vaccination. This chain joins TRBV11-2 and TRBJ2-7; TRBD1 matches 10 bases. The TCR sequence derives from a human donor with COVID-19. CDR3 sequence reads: CASSSFDRGPTYEQYF. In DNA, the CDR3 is TGTGCCAGCAGCTCCTTCGACAGGGGGCCAACCTACGAGCAGTACTTC.